The text below deals with one T cell receptor beta chain. Its antigen is unknown. CDR3 length equals 15 residues. V gave up 1 base and J gave up 1 base, with 10 bases separating them. Germline CDR1 is MDHEN and CDR2 is SYDVKM. Libraries were prepared by immunoSEQ multiplex PCR; TCRdb keeps only in-frame clonotypes and omits some of them. Of about 130,000 clones listed, about 89% were seen once; the top ten hold about 9.4%. The entry originates in a study of T cell responses to AZD1222 COVID-19 vaccine. Study-level findings and limits: Samples come after the peak T cell response, not at day 14. The breadth and depth of Spike-specific TCRs increased once two AZD1222 doses had been given.

The sequence was obtained from an adult in good health. This sequence joins TRBV28 and TRBJ2-5; TRBD2 might be the D (5 bases). Source: peripheral blood, taken on day 0 of AZD1222 vaccination. CDR3 bases: TGTGCCAGCAGTTTATCTGGCGGGTCCCAAGAGACCCAGTACTTC. This codes for CASSLSGGSQETQYF.